This T cell receptor beta chain was recorded in a study of beta chain features in type 1 diabetes (dated by TCRdb to 2017 to 2018). For context, the study as a whole: Patients and healthy donors did not differ in mean age, gender distribution, total cell number or subset yield. Across all samples, around 100 million sorted cells were examined, and cell number per subset correlated strongly with RNA yield. The study compared TCRB repertoires of sorted circulating CD4+ T cell subsets between recently diagnosed type 1 diabetes patients and matched healthy donors. Regulatory and stem cell-like memory subsets were obtained from only 8 patients and roughly 8 healthy donors, while naive and central memory subsets were obtained from all 28 donors.

From each donor, a single peripheral blood sample of 95 to 150 mL on average was drawn into heparinised tubes. A BD FACSAria II and a panel including CD45RO, CCR7, CD25, CD127, CD95 and CD27 were used to sort naive, central memory, regulatory and stem cell-like memory CD4+ T cells. A purity above 98% was achieved for all sorted populations. Right away, PBMCs were isolated by Lymphoprep density gradient centrifugation and were stained directly, with no culture step. So that batch effects would be minimized, each experiment stained and sorted samples in pairs, pairing one healthy donor with one patient. The entire isolated RNA was reverse transcribed using the High Capacity cDNA Reverse Transcription Kit, and thus expressed TCRB transcripts were sequenced. Deep immunoSEQ sequencing was performed on naive, central memory and regulatory T cell samples, with an average of around 3.5 million total reads per sample. Sorted cells were lysed in RLT buffer and RNA was extracted with DNase-treated RNeasy Micro or Mini kits, depending on cell number. To prevent cross-contamination, every cell subset was processed on its own, while patient and healthy donor samples were processed together. The immunoSEQ multiplex PCR was used to amplify TCRB sequences from cDNA, yielding 87-bp fragments that span the CDR3 region. Sequencing of the amplicons was performed on the Illumina HiSeq platform. In the paper's pipeline: Synthetic template baselines were used to correct PCR bias computationally, reads within Hamming distance 2 were collapsed together, and singletons that could not be merged were discarded. By aligning reads against IMGT, V, D and J genes, CDR3 length, and insertions or deletions at six rearrangement sites were assigned. Clonotype counts were normalized to sorted cell number within each subset before computing true diversity and Gini coefficients with the tcR R package. The overlap coefficient, calculated on TCRB nucleotide sequences, was used to quantify repertoire sharing. Out-of-frame TCRB sequences from naive cells were analyzed to stand in for the pre-selection repertoire. TCRdb carries this immuneACCESS record with in-frame sequences only. Its versions omit some clonotypes, under half of them owing to an unresolved V gene in the studies checked, with the rest unexplained. V, J and clone size were drawn from that table, and D and trimming were deduced from the DNA. The sample data list hundreds of thousands of clones, and 30% of these were observed just once. The ten largest clones represent around 0.065% of the sample.

This clone was seen a few times. The clone's antigen remains unknown. Per-base quality was not reported, and no clone a single base away is much larger than it. Study-wide findings and limitations: In all four CD4+ subsets, TCRB CDR3 length was moderately but significantly shorter in type 1 diabetes patients. PCR may preferentially amplify shorter templates, but because patient and control samples were amplified and corrected together, any resulting skew would affect both groups equally. Because cDNA was sequenced instead of genomic DNA, activated cells with high expression could be over-represented, although the groups did not differ in activation or CD3 levels. Naive, central memory and regulatory TCRB repertoires appeared to be more similar among patients than among healthy donors. Fewer insertions and more nucleotide deletions at VDJ recombination sites were observed in patients with type 1 diabetes, implying thymic rearrangement abnormalities. Because small numbers of individuals were included in the HLA sub-analyses, any influence of HLA type on TCRB rearrangement was left unresolved.

The CDR3 runs 14 residues from the cysteine to the phenylalanine. Only the CDR3 DNA is retained, 42 bases long and in frame from the first base. From the germline V gene (reference sequence), CDR1 is SGHNT and CDR2 is YYREEE. V is pruned by 3 bases and J by 5 bases, leaving 1 base of the junction without a gene match. Input material: naive CD4+ T cells from blood. The sample's cell subset or site label, in plain terms: true naive CD4+ T cells. The receptor was derived from a man aged 18 to 29 in good health. In this chain, TRBV5-4 is recombined with TRBJ2-7, and 14 junctional nucleotides match TRBD2. At the DNA level, the sequence is TGTGCCAGCAGCTGGGGACTAGCGGGAGACGAGCAGTACTTC. It codes for CASSWGLAGDEQYF. The reference TRBV5-4 and TRBJ2-7 proteins fill in what lies around the CDR3, so the full variable domain reads ETGVTQSPTHLIKTRGQQVTLRCSSQSGHNTVSWYQQALGQGPQFIFQYYREEENGRGNFPPRFSGLQFPNYSSELNVNALELDDSALYLCASSWGLAGDEQYFGPGTRLTVT.